Following are 25 T cell receptor beta chains from one sample sequenced in a study of T-cell reconstitution after alpha-beta-depleted transplantation in children. Researchers prepared the TCRbeta library using unique molecular identifiers, the study reports. TCRdb recomputed calls from the PCR reads with MiXCR, one row per CDR3 protein. Of fewer than 350,000 distinct CDR3 sequences in the sample, about 9.5% were seen once. The sample consisted of PBMCs, taken before TCRalphabeta/CD19-depleted stem cell transplant. Every receptor here comes from a boy younger than two with acute myeloid leukemia, due to receive a stem cell transplant.

This clonotype was detected ten times or more. In DNA form, the CDR3 reads TGTGCCAGCAGCTATCGGACAGGGGGCAGGGACGAGCAGTACTTC. This sequence encodes CASSYRTGGRDEQYF. V is TRBV7-9 and J is TRBJ2-7; 11 bases match TRBD1. The trim removed 4 bases at V and 5 bases at J, leaving 7 bases unmatched. Germline V gene sequence: CDR1 SEHNR, CDR2 FQNEAQ (reference sequence). The CDR3 length is 15 residues. Filled out from reference TRBV7-9 and TRBJ2-7, the complete variable domain reads DTGVSQNPRHKITKRGQNVTFRCDPISEHNRLYWYRQTLGQGPEFLTYFQNEAQLEKSRLLSDRFSAERPKGSFSTLEIQRTEQGDSAMYLCASSYRTGGRDEQYFGPGTRLTVT.

This chain joins TRBV7-9 and TRBJ2-7; D unresolved. Trimming left V 1 base short and J 9 bases short, with 16 bases between. CDR1 and CDR2 from the germline V gene are SEHNR and FQNEAQ (reference sequence). The CDR3 loop spans 14 amino acids. The CDR3 spells CASSLGPAINGQYF. The DNA for the CDR3 is TGTGCCAGCAGCTTAGGCCCAGCTATCAACGGGCAGTACTTC.

This clonotype was picked up many times. The chain has TRBV28 and TRBJ2-5, with D possibly being TRBD1 or TRBD2 (6 bases each). Germline loops: CDR1 MDHEN, CDR2 SYDVKM. The CDR3 loop spans 14 amino acids. V was clipped by 5 bases and J by 5 bases, with 15 bases between them. DNA for the CDR3: TGTGCCAGCAGTGAGAAGGGGGGCAGTGAGACCCAGTACTTC. It codes for CASSEKGGSETQYF. Full variable domain (rest looked up from reference TRBV28 and TRBJ2-5): DVKVTQSSRYLVKRTGEKVFLECVQDMDHENMFWYRQDPGLGLRLIYFSYDVKMKEKGDIPEGYSVSREKKERFSLILESASTNQTSMYLCASSEKGGSETQYFGPGTRLLVL.

In DNA form, the CDR3 reads TGTGCCAGCAGTTCCGATGTGGGACAGACATACAATGAGCAGTTCTTC. Translation: CASSSDVGQTYNEQFF. This rearrangement joins TRBV6-2 or TRBV6-3 to TRBJ2-1; 7 bases are a match to TRBD1. CDR1 MNHEY and CDR2 SVGEGT come from the germline V gene. V gave up 4 bases and J gave up 4 bases; unmatched junction bases: 10. The CDR3 loop spans 16 amino acids.

This clonotype was found many times. The V call is TRBV20-1, the J call TRBJ2-7, with D perhaps TRBD2 (6 bases). The CDR3 contains 14 residues. Trimming stripped 0 bases from V and 7 bases from J, with 16 bases between. CDR1 DFQATT and CDR2 SNEGSKA come from the germline V gene (reference sequence). CDR3 loop: CSARDGTLLEEQYF. CDR3 bases: TGCAGTGCTAGAGACGGGACTCTCCTCGAAGAGCAGTACTTC.

The chain is built from TRBV13 and TRBJ2-5; possibly TRBD2 for D (5 bases). In germline, CDR1 is PRHDT, CDR2 FYEKMQ (reference sequence). Trimming took off 11 bases at V and 3 bases at J, with 16 bases between the two ends. The CDR3 contains 13 residues. This chain's CDR3 is CAGNPWGEETQYF. For the CDR3, the DNA is TGTGCCGGCAACCCATGGGGAGAAGAGACCCAGTACTTC.

This clonotype was seen at least ten times. The chain joins TRBV5-1 to TRBJ2-7, with a tentative D call TRBD1 (6 bases). Germline loops: CDR1 SGHRS, CDR2 YFSETQ. The length of the CDR3 is 13 residues. Trimming took 4 bases from V and 7 from J, leaving 15 bases between them. The CDR3, as DNA: TGCGCCAGCAGCCAACAGGGTGTCCAAGAGCAGTACTTC. Protein product: CASSQQGVQEQYF.

V is TRBV7-6 and J is TRBJ2-6; unclear D gene. The ends were cut back, 5 bases at V and 15 bases at J, with 17 bases in the middle. CDR1 and CDR2 from the germline V gene are SGHVS and FNYEAQ. The CDR3 totals 13 residues. CDR3 loop: CASSQRPSSTLTF. DNA for the CDR3: TGTGCCAGCAGCCAACGTCCCAGCTCAACCCTGACTTTC.

This clonotype was detected ten times or more. This chain uses TRBV29-1 with TRBJ2-7; 9 bases map to TRBD1. Germline CDR1 is SQVTM and CDR2 is ANQGSEA. The CDR3 is 13 amino acids. Trimming cost V 5 bases and J 4 bases; bases outside gene matches: 6. The CDR3 sequence is CSVLRDRGYEQYF. As DNA, the CDR3 is TGCAGCGTTTTGCGTGACAGGGGGTACGAGCAGTACTTC.

This clonotype was recorded at least ten times. This rearrangement joins TRBV27 to TRBJ2-2; 8 nucleotides match TRBD1. V trimming: 0 bases; J trimming: 6 bases; junction bases outside the gene matches: 3. The CDR3 consists of 15 residues. CDR1 is MNHEY, CDR2 SMNVEV, per germline (reference sequence). The CDR3 DNA reads as TGTGCCAGCAGTTTATCCCCCAGGGGGCCCGGGGAGCTGTTTTTT. Its protein is CASSLSPRGPGELFF.

This clonotype was seen many times. The chain employs TRBV7-9 and TRBJ2-1; unclear D gene. The CDR3 contains 13 residues. Trimming pared 1 base from V and 3 bases from J, leaving 4 bases between. In germline, CDR1 is SEHNR, CDR2 FQNEAQ (reference sequence). The CDR3 bases are TGTGCCAGCAGCTTAGTTAGCTACAATGAGCAGTTCTTC. Protein sequence: CASSLVSYNEQFF.

This clonotype has a count of ten or more. The genes are TRBV28 and TRBJ1-1; 10 nucleotides agree with TRBD1. This CDR3 contains 14 residues. From germline, CDR1 is MDHEN and CDR2 SYDVKM. V was clipped by 10 bases and J by 5 bases; unmatched bases: 10. CDR3 region: CAIKDRGERTEAFF. In DNA, the CDR3 is TGTGCCATCAAGGACAGGGGGGAAAGGACTGAAGCTTTCTTT.

The chain recombines TRBV12-3 or TRBV12-4 with TRBJ2-5, with 8 bases lining up with TRBD2. Trimming removed 5 bases from V and 3 bases from J; junction bases left unmatched: 2. This CDR3 is built from 13 residues. The CDR3 is CASSRGLEETQYF. The CDR3 nucleotides read TGTGCCAGCAGTCGGGGACTAGAAGAGACCCAGTACTTC.

This clonotype was recorded many times. The chain carries TRBV27 and TRBJ2-7; 8 positions agree with TRBD2. Trimming cost V 7 bases and J 4 bases; bases outside gene matches: 9. The germline CDR1 and CDR2 sequences are MNHEY and SMNVEV (reference sequence). The CDR3 is 14 amino acids. The CDR3 region has the DNA TGTGCCAGCATGAAAAGCGGGAGATATTACGAGCAGTACTTC. This translates into CASMKSGRYYEQYF.

This clonotype was detected many times. The gene calls are TRBV29-1 and TRBJ2-3; a possible D gene is TRBD2 (6 bases). From germline, CDR1 is SQVTM and CDR2 ANQGSEA. This CDR3 is built from 15 residues. V lost 4 bases and J 0 bases, leaving 14 bases between the germline ends. The CDR3, as DNA: TGCAGCGTTGGGGGGATAGCGGTTAGCACAGATACGCAGTATTTT. It codes for CSVGGIAVSTDTQYF.

The V and J genes are TRBV28 and TRBJ1-2, with unresolved D. The V gene's germline CDR1 is MDHEN and CDR2 SYDVKM. Trimming shortened V by 2 bases and J by 2 bases, and 6 bases separated the two germline ends. There are 13 residues in the CDR3. As DNA, the CDR3 is TGTGCCAGCAGTTTAGGAGTGAACTATGGCTACACCTTC. It is translated as CASSLGVNYGYTF.

This clonotype has only a few counts. This chain uses TRBV27 with TRBJ2-5; D might be TRBD2 (6 bases). CDR1 is MNHEY, CDR2 SMNVEV, per germline (reference sequence). The V and J ends lost 8 bases and 0 bases respectively, with 19 bases between them. This CDR3 spans 16 amino acids. The CDR3 reads CASGSGVADNQETQYF. The DNA of the CDR3 is TGTGCCAGCGGCTCGGGAGTAGCGGACAACCAAGAGACCCAGTACTTC.

J is TRBJ2-6 and V is TRBV23-1; 7 positions agree with TRBD1. TRBV23-1 is classed as an ORF, of uncertain function. CDR3 length: 16 residues. V shed 7 bases and J 2 bases; nucleotides not matched to a gene: 8. Here the CDR3 DNA reads TGCGCCAGCACAACGCGAGACAGGGCTGGGGCCAACGTCCTGACTTTC. Translating it yields CASTTRDRAGANVLTF.

J is TRBJ1-2 and V is TRBV12-3 or TRBV12-4; TRBD1 aligns across 7 bases. The CDR3 spans 15 residues. V was clipped by 5 bases and J by 5 bases; unmatched bases: 11. The CDR3 loop reads CASSPRDSGRYGYTF. In DNA, the CDR3 is TGTGCCAGCAGTCCCCGGGACAGCGGTCGATATGGCTACACCTTC.

V is TRBV28 and J is TRBJ2-2, with TRBD1 matching over 11 bases. The germline CDR1 and CDR2 sequences are MDHEN and SYDVKM. The CDR3 loop spans 19 amino acids. Trimming at V came to 2 bases and at J to 4 bases, leaving 12 bases not matched to a gene. The chain's CDR3 is CASSLRRRFGTGGTGELFF. The CDR3 DNA reads as TGTGCCAGCAGTTTAAGGCGTCGGTTCGGGACAGGGGGCACCGGGGAGCTGTTTTTT.

This clonotype was recorded many times. The genes are TRBV7-2 and TRBJ2-5; a possible D gene is TRBD2 (5 bases). From germline, CDR1 is SGHTA and CDR2 FQGNSA. The V gene lost 4 bases and the J gene lost 0 bases, with 6 bases spanning the gap. CDR3 length equals 13 residues. CDR3 loop: CASSSGNQETQYF. The CDR3 DNA is TGTGCCAGCAGCTCCGGGAACCAAGAGACCCAGTACTTC.

This clonotype was picked up many times. The chain carries TRBV9 and TRBJ2-2; D gene uncertain. Germline assignment: CDR1 SGDLS and CDR2 YYNGEE. The CDR3 runs 17 residues. Deletions cut 0 bases from V and 1 base from J, with 13 bases between. The chain's CDR3 is CASSVAVENLNTGELFF. CDR3 sequence (DNA): TGTGCCAGCAGCGTAGCAGTTGAGAACCTGAACACCGGGGAGCTGTTTTTT.

There are many counts of this clonotype. The chain couples TRBV5-1 to TRBJ2-1; the match to TRBD2 covers 12 bases. This CDR3 is built from 11 residues. Trimming took 7 bases from V and 10 from J; bases not matched to a gene: 0. The germline V gene has CDR1 SGHRS and CDR2 YFSETQ. DNA for the CDR3: TGCGCCAGCGGACTAGCGGGGGAGCAGTTCTTC. It specifies CASGLAGEQFF.

This clonotype was observed at least ten times. The genes are TRBV28 and TRBJ2-5; TRBD1 matches 9 bases. There are 17 residues in the CDR3. Germline V gene sequence: CDR1 MDHEN, CDR2 SYDVKM. J lost 3 bases, V lost 2 bases, and 10 bases had no gene match. DNA of the CDR3: TGTGCCAGCAGTTTAATCGTGACACAGGGGGCGGAAGAGACCCAGTACTTC. This codes for CASSLIVTQGAEETQYF.

A few counts support this clonotype. The chain uses TRBV27 and TRBJ1-6, with 7 bases fitting TRBD1. V lost 5 bases and J lost 3; bases outside the gene matches: 13. The CDR3 consists of 18 residues. Germline CDR1 and CDR2: MNHEY and SMNVEV (reference sequence). The CDR3 nucleotides are TGTGCCAGCAGTCCAGACAGGGTCGCCCCCTACTATAATTCACCCCTCCACTTT. Translating gives CASSPDRVAPYYNSPLHF.